The rows below give T cell receptor beta chains drawn from one sample of a study of Tregs in tolerant kidney transplant recipients. Measured with immunoSEQ multiplex PCR; TCRdb has only the in-frame clones, and not every one. The sample records about 240,000 clones, about 80% being singletons. The sequenced material came from CD4+ T cells from blood. These receptors originate from a human donor in good health. The CDR3 runs from the conserved cysteine through the conserved F or W. The D gene is left open where the match is weak. For some rows the clone size is stated as once, few or many, or as a class when expanded; others skip it.

>NA|NA|TRBV30|TRBJ2-5
TGTGCCTGGAGAAGGTGGGAGACCCAGTACTTC
CAWRRWETQYF
>TRBD1|NA|TRBV5-1|TRBJ2-5
TGCGCCAGCAACAGGGGGTCGGGTCAAGAGACCCAGTACTTC
CASNRGSGQETQYF
>NA|few|TRBV6-4|TRBJ2-1
TGTGCCAGCAGTGACGGGCGGCCACGTCAGTTCTTC
CASSDGRPRQFF
>TRBD1|few|TRBV18|TRBJ1-6
TGTGCCAGCTCACCCAGCGCGGACAGGGACTCCTATAATTCACCCCTCCACTTT
CASSPSADRDSYNSPLHF
>TRBD1|NA|TRBV4-1|TRBJ1-4
TGCGCCAGCAGCCAAGTCGGTCGTAACAGGGGAAATGAAAAACTGTTTTTT
CASSQVGRNRGNEKLFF
>NA|once|TRBV18|TRBJ2-5
TGTGCCAGCTCACCAGAACCAGGGCTCTCGGCCCAGTACTTC
CASSPEPGLSAQYF
>TRBD2|NA|TRBV4-1|TRBJ2-2
TGCGCCAGCAGGGCGACTAGCGGGGGGCTTACCGGGGAGCTGTTTTTT
CASRATSGGLTGELFF
>NA|once|TRBV19|TRBJ2-3
TGTGCCAGTAGGGGTTCTAGCACAGATACGCAGTATTTT
CASRGSSTDTQYF
>TRBD1|NA|TRBV6-5|TRBJ2-7
TGTGCCAGCAGTGAAGGACAGGGGGACGAGCAGTACTTC
CASSEGQGDEQYF
>TRBD1|NA|TRBV18|TRBJ1-2
TGTGCCAGCTCACGGGACAGCTTATCCGGCTATGGCTACACCTTC
CASSRDSLSGYGYTF
>NA|few|TRBV28|TRBJ2-5
TGTGCCAGCAGTTTATGGAAAGGGGGCCAAGAGACCCAGTACTTC
CASSLWKGGQETQYF
>TRBD1|NA|TRBV11-2|TRBJ2-7
TGTGCCAGCAGCTTCAGTGACAGGGGAGTCTACGAGCAGTACTTC
CASSFSDRGVYEQYF
>TRBD1|NA|TRBV10-1|TRBJ2-7
TGCGCCAGCACCGGGACAGGAACCTACGAGCAGTACTTC
CASTGTGTYEQYF